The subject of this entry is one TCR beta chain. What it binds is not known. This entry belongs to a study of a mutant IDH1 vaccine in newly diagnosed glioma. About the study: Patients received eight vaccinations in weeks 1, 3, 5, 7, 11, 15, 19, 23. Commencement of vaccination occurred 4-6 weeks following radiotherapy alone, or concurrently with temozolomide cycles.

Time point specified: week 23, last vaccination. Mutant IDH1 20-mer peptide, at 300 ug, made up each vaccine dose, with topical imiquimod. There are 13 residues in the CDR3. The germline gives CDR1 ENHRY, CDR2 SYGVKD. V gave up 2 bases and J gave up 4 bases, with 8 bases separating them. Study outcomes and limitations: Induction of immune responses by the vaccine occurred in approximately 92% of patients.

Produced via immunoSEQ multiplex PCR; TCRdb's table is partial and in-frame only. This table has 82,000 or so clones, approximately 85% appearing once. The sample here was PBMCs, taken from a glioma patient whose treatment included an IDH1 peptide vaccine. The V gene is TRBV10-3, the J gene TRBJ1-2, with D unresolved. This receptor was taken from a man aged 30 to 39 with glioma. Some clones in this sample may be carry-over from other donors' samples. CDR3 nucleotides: TGTGCCATCAGTGAGATTGTGGGCTATGGCTACACCTTC. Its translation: CAISEIVGYGYTF.